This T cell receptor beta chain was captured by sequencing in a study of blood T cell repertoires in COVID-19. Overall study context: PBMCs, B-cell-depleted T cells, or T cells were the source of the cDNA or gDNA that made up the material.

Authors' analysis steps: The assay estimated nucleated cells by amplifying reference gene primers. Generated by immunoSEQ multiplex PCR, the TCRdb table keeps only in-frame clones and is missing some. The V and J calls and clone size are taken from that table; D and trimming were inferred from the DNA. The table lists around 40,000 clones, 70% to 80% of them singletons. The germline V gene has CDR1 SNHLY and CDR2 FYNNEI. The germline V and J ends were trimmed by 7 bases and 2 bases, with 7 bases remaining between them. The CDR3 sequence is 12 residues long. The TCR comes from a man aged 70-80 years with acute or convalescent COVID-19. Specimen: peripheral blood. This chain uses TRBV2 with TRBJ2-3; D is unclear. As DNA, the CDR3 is TGTGCCAGCACCTACTCCACAGATACGCAGTATTTT. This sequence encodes CASTYSTDTQYF.